This TCR delta chain was identified during a study of γδ T cells in repeated Plasmodium falciparum infection. Overall study results and limits: Vdelta2-negative gammadelta repertoires, largely Vdelta1+, seemingly showed infection-driven waves of new clonal selection. Vdelta2-negative gammadelta repertoires appeared less diverse and less shared in Malian than Australian children. The Malian cohort came from a small rural village of predominantly one ethnic group.

Sequencing covered both gamma and delta TCR chains per sample. TCRdb re-called the multiplex PCR reads via CATT. The table has 45,000 to 60,000 delta-chain clones, 1.9% seen once. The germline CDR1 and CDR2 sequences are GEAIGNYY and EKD. The CDR3 loop spans 15 amino acids. In its sample, this clone was seen many times. Its specificity is unknown. This DNA's translation and the protein TCRdb lists, from a much larger clone, do not match at residue 11, likely due to a read error; the protein shown is translated from the DNA. Bulk repertoires came from Vgamma9/Vdelta2+ or Vdelta2-negative gammadelta T cells flow-sorted from PBMC.

The sequenced material came from gamma-delta T cells from blood. The sequence derives from a pool of human donors (malaria-infected and uninfected, not separated). The chain employs TRDV2 and TRDJ1; 8 nucleotides align to TRDD3. The J gene was not available in TCRdb and was assigned here by matching the DNA to germline segments. The CDR3 loop reads CACDSLGDNTNKLIF. The CDR3, as DNA: TGTGCCTGTGACTCCCTGGGGGACAACACCAATAAACTCATCTTT.